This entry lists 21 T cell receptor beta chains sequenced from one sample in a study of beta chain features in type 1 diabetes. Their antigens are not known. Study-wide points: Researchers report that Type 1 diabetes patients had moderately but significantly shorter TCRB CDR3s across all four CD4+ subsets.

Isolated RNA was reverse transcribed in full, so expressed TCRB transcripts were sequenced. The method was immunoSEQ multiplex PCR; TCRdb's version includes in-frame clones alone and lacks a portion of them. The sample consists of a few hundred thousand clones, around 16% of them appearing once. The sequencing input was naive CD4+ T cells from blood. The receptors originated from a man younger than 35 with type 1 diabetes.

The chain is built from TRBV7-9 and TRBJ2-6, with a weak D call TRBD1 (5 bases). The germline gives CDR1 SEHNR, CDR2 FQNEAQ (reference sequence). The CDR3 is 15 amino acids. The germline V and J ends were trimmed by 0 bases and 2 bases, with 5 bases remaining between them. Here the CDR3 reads CASSLARAGANVLTF. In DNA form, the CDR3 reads TGTGCCAGCAGCTTAGCCAGGGCTGGGGCCAACGTCCTGACTTTC.

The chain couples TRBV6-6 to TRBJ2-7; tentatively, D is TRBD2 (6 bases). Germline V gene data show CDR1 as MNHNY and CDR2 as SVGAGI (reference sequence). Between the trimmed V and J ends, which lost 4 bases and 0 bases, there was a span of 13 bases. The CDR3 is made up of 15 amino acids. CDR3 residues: CASSWDSHGSYEQYF. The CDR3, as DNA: TGTGCCAGCAGTTGGGACTCGCACGGCTCCTACGAGCAGTACTTC.

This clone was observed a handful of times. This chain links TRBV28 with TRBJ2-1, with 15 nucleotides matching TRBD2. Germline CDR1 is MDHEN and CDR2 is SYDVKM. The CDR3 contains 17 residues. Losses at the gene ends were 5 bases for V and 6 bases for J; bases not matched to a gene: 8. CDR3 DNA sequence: TGTGCCAGCAGTCCCGGGACTAGCGGGAGGTTTGTCAATGAGCAGTTCTTC. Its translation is CASSPGTSGRFVNEQFF.

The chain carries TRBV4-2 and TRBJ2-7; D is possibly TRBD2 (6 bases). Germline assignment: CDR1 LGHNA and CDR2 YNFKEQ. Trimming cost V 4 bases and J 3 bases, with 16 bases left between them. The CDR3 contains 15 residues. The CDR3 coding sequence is TGTGCCAGCAGCCCGGGGGACCAAGAAATCTACGAGCAGTACTTC. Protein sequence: CASSPGDQEIYEQYF.

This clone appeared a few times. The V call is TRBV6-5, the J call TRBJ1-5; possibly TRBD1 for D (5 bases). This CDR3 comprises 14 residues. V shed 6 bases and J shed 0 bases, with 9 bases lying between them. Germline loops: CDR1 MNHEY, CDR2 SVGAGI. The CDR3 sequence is CASSPDSSNQPQHF. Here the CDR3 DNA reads TGTGCCAGCAGCCCCGACAGTAGCAATCAGCCCCAGCATTTT.

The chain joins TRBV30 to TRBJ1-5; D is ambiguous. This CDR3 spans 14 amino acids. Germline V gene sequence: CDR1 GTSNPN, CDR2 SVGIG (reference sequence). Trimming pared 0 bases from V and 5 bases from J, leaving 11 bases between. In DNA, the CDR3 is TGTGCCTGGAGTGTAATTCGCGGGGATCAGCCCCAGCATTTT. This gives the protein CAWSVIRGDQPQHF. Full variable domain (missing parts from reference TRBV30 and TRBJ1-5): SQTIHQWPATLVQPVGSPLSLECTVEGTSNPNLYWYRQAAGRGLQLLFYSVGIGQISSEVPQNLSASRPQDRQFILSSKKLLLSDSGFYLCAWSVIRGDQPQHFGDGTRLSIL.

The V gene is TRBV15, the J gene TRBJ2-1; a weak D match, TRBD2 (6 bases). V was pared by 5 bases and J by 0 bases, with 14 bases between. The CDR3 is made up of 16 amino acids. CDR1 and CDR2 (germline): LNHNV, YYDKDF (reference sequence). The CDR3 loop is CATSGGGAGSYNEQFF. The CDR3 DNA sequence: TGTGCCACCAGCGGCGGCGGGGCCGGCTCCTACAATGAGCAGTTCTTC. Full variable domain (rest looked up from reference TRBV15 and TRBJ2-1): DAMVIQNPRYQVTQFGKPVTLSCSQTLNHNVMYWYQQKSSQAPKLLFHYYDKDFNNEADTPDNFQSRRPNTSFCFLDIRSPGLGDTAMYLCATSGGGAGSYNEQFFGPGTRLTVL.

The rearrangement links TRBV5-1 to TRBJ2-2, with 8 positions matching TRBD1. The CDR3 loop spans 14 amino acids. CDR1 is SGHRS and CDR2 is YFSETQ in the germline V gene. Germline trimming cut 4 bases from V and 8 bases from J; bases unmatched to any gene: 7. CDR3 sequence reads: CASSEQGVAGELFF. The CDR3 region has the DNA TGCGCCAGCAGCGAACAGGGGGTTGCGGGGGAGCTGTTTTTT.

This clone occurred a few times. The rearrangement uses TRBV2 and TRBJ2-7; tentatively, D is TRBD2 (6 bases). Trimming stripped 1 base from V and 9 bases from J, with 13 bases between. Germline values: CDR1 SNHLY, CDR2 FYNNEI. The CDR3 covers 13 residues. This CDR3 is CASSEEGGAVQYF. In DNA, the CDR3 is TGTGCCAGCAGTGAAGAAGGCGGGGCGGTGCAGTACTTC.

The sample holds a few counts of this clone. In DNA, the CDR3 is TGTGCCAGCAGCCAAGGGAGCAACTATGGCTACACCTTC. Translating it yields CASSQGSNYGYTF. V gene TRBV28 combines with J gene TRBJ1-2; D uncertain. Germline V gives CDR1 MDHEN, CDR2 SYDVKM. V lost 6 bases, J lost 2 bases, and 10 bases lay in between. CDR3 length: 13 amino acids.

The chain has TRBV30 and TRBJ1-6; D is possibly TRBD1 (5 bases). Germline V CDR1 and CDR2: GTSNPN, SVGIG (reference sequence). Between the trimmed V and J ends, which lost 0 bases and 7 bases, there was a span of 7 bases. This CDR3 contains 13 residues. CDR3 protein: CAWSVQDNSPLHF. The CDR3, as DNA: TGTGCCTGGAGTGTACAGGACAATTCACCCCTCCACTTT.

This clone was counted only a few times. CDR3 nucleotides: TGCGCCAGCAGCCTCCAACTAGAGAGGGAGCAGTTCTTC. This sequence encodes CASSLQLEREQFF. This chain joins TRBV4-3 and TRBJ2-1; D may be TRBD2 (5 bases). Trimming left V 4 bases short and J 10 bases short, with 14 bases between. The CDR3 contains 13 residues. CDR1 is LGHNA and CDR2 is YSLEER in the germline V gene.

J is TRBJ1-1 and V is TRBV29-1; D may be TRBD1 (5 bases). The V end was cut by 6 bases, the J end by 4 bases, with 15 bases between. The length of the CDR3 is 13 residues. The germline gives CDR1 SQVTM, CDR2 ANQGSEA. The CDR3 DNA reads TGCAGCGTCTTCCGGGGGAGGGCCACTGAAGCTTTCTTT. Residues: CSVFRGRATEAFF. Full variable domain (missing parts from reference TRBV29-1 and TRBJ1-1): SAVISQKPSRDICQRGTSLTIQCQVDSQVTMMFWYRQQPGQSLTLIATANQGSEATYESGFVIDKFPISRPNLTFSTLTVSNMSPEDSSIYLCSVFRGRATEAFFGQGTRLTVV.

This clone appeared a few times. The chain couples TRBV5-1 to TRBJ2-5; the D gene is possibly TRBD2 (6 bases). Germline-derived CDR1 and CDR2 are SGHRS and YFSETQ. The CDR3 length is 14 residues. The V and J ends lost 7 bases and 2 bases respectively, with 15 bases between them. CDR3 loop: CASAIAGRQETQYF. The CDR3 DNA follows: TGCGCCAGCGCCATAGCAGGGAGGCAAGAGACCCAGTACTTC.

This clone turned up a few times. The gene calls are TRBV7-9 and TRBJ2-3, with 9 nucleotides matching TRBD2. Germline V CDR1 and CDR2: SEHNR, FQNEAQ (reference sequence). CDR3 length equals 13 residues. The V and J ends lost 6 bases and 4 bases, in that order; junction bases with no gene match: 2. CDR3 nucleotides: TGTGCCAGCAGTTCTAGCGGGGCAGATACGCAGTATTTT. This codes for CASSSSGADTQYF.

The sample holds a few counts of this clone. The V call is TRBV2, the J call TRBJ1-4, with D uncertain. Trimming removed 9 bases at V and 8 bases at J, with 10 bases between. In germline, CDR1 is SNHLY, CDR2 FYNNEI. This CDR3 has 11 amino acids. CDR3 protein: CARRIGEKLFF. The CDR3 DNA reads TGTGCCAGGAGGATCGGGGAAAAACTGTTTTTT.

The CDR3 here is CASSERTGEKLFF. CDR3 DNA sequence: TGTGCCAGCAGTGAGAGGACGGGGGAAAAACTGTTTTTT. V is TRBV2 and J is TRBJ1-4; D ambiguous. In germline, CDR1 is SNHLY, CDR2 FYNNEI. Trimming pared 3 bases from V and 8 bases from J, leaving 10 bases between. The CDR3 loop spans 13 amino acids.

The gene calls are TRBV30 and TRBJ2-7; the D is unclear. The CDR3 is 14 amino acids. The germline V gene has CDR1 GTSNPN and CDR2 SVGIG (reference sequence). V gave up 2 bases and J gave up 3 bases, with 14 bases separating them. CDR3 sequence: CAWSLGGSVYEQYF. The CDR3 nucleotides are TGTGCCTGGAGTTTAGGCGGCAGCGTCTACGAGCAGTACTTC.

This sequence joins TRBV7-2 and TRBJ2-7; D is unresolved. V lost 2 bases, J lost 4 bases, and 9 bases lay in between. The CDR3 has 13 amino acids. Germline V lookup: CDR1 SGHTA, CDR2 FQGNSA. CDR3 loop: CASSLRVRYEQYF. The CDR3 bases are TGTGCCAGCAGCTTACGGGTGAGGTACGAGCAGTACTTC.

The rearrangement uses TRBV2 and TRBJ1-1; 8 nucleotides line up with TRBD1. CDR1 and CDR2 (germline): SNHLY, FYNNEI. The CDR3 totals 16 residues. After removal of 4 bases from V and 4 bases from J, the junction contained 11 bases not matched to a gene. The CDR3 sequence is CASSVRGQLGSTEAFF. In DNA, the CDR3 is TGTGCCAGCAGTGTCAGGGGGCAATTGGGGAGCACTGAAGCTTTCTTT.

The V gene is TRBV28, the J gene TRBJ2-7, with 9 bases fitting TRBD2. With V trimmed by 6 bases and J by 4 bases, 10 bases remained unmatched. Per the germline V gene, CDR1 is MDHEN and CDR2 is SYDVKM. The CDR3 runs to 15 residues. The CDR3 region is CASSHQTSGAYEQYF. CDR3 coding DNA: TGTGCCAGCAGCCACCAGACTAGCGGAGCTTACGAGCAGTACTTC. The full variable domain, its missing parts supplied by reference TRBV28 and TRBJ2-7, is DVKVTQSSRYLVKRTGEKVFLECVQDMDHENMFWYRQDPGLGLRLIYFSYDVKMKEKGDIPEGYSVSREKKERFSLILESASTNQTSMYLCASSHQTSGAYEQYFGPGTRLTVT.